What follows is one T cell receptor (beta chain) and its context. The specificity of this receptor is unknown. No base-level quality is on record; no much larger clone is a single base apart. The donors belonged to the validation cohort of 120 subjects, which was separate from the 666-subject first cohort. The data are from a study of cytomegalovirus exposure and HLA in healthy donors (dated by TCRdb to 2016 to 2017). Regarding the research as a whole: According to a later analysis, the roughly 130 validation repertoires were produced on the same platform as the approximately 620 repertoires of the first cohort. The aim of the study was to test whether cataloging public T cell receptors could identify signatures of past pathogen exposure. A separate validation cohort of over a hundred different subjects was used in addition to the roughly 620-subject first cohort. To predict cytomegalovirus infection status, the study combined high-throughput TCR immunosequencing, statistical association of individual TCRs with disease status, and machine learning. Here is what the overall study found, with its caveats: In vitro tests confirmed that a few of the cytomegalovirus-associated TCR beta chains recognize cytomegalovirus antigens. Of the cluster scores, roughly 95% were above 0 in a later analysis, which found that TCRs clustered in the first cohort also tended to co-occur in the 95 to 150 validation repertoires. A later analysis lacked HLA typing for the validation cohort, so it scored co-occurrence in that cohort across all 120 repertoires. The authors suggested that the approach could potentially be extended to other disease states and immunological phenotypes. While some public TCRs were present in many individuals, most TCR sequences turned up only very rarely across donors. In the study, approximately 160 TCR beta chains were listed as associated with cytomegalovirus. The classifier was reported to diagnose cytomegalovirus status with high specificity and sensitivity in both the original and validation cohorts.

Via the germline V gene, CDR1 is SNHLY and CDR2 FYNNEI. V sheds 9 bases and J sheds 3 bases, leaving 17 bases between their ends. The CDR3 holds 15 amino acids from the cysteine to the phenylalanine. Only the CDR3 region is kept as DNA, spanning 45 bases read in frame from base 1. Library prep was done by the immunoSEQ multiplex PCR assay. As for the authors' bioinformatics: A statistical classification framework was built for diagnosing cytomegalovirus status from the catalog of TCR beta chain sequences. This is the immuneACCESS table as TCRdb keeps it, with only in-frame sequences that have V and J called. A part of the clones is gone; compared with another copy, unresolved V genes explain less than half, and the rest is unexplained. V, J and clone size derive from that table, while D and trimming were established from the DNA sequence. This sample lists roughly 250,000 clones; around 87% were detected once. The ten top clones hold roughly 1.2% of the sample.

The source is a young woman in good health and CMV-seropositive. Sequenced input: PBMCs. The chain links TRBV2 with TRBJ2-2; possibly the D gene is TRBD2, per 5 matching bases. The DNA sequence is TGTGCCAGTTCCGAGGATCCGGGGTACACCGGGGAGCTGTTTTTT. Translated, it reads CASSEDPGYTGELFF.